Given below is one TCR beta chain in context. Its target is unknown. The CDR3 is made up of 13 amino acids. Trimming removed 1 base at V and 2 bases at J, with 5 bases between. Germline lookup yields CDR1 SNHLY and CDR2 FYNNEI. Treatment in this sample: about 20 received Ad26.COV2.S at low or high dose, single or two shots; about 5 received placebo; per-sample allocation not given. Following the first vaccine or placebo injection, samples were taken on day 63. The sample comes from a study of Ad26.COV2.S vaccination and SARS-CoV-2 variants. Study-wide context: Donor got 5x10^10 or 1x10^11 viral particles of Ad26.COV2.S. Notes on the study in general: Vaccinees showed greater spike-specific TCR breadth than placebo recipients. Substantial breadth was reported for post-vaccination spike-specific CD8+ and CD4+ T cells. Vaccine and placebo recipients had similar non-spike TCR breadth.

Sequencing was performed with immunoSEQ multiplex PCR; in TCRdb, only in-frame clones are kept and a portion is missing. The data show some 290,000 clones, with more than 70% seen just once and 1.5% to 2.5% held by the top ten. This chain uses TRBV2 with TRBJ1-2; no definite D call. The sequence was obtained from a person between 18 and 65 years old who received the Ad26.COV2.S COVID-19 vaccine or a placebo. This specimen was peripheral blood, taken in a trial of Ad26.COV2.S vaccine versus placebo. DNA for the CDR3: TGTGCCAGCAGTGAAGGGGAAAACTATGGCTACACCTTC. Translation gives CASSEGENYGYTF.